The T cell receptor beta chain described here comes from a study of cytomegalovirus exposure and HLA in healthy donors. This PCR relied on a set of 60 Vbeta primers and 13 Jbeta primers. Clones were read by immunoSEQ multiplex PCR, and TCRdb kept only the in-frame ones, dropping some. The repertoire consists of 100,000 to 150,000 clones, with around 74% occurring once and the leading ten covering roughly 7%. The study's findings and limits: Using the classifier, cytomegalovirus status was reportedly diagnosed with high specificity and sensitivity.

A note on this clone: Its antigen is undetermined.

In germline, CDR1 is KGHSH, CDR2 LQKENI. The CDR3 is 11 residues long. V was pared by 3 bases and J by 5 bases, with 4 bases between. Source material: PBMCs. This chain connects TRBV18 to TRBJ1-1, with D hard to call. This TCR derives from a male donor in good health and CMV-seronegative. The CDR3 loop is CASSPNTEAFF. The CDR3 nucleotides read TGTGCCAGCTCACCCAATACTGAAGCTTTCTTT.